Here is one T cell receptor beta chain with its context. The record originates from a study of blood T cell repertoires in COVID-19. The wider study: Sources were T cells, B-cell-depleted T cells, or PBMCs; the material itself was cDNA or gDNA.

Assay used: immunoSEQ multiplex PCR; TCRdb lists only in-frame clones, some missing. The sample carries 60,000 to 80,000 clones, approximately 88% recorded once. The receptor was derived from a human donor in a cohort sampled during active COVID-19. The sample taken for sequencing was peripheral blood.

The CDR3 DNA reads as TGTGCCAGCAGCTCGAGGGGGCTAGGTTGGGGCTACACCTTC. It translates to CASSSRGLGWGYTF. This chain joins TRBV5-4 and TRBJ1-2, with 7 positions matching TRBD1. The CDR3 is 14 residues long. Per the germline V gene, CDR1 is SGHNT and CDR2 is YYREEE (reference sequence). V lost 3 bases to trimming and J lost 8 bases; unmatched junction nucleotides: 10.